This T cell receptor (beta chain) derives from a study of T cell responses to AZD1222 COVID-19 vaccine. The CDR3 totals 14 residues. Trimming shortened V by 1 base and J by 0 bases, and 6 bases separated the two germline ends. Germline lookup yields CDR1 LGHDT and CDR2 YNNKEL (reference sequence). Only in-frame clones appear in the TCRdb table, and some are missing; sequencing was by immunoSEQ multiplex PCR. Of more than 65,000 clones in the sample, over 75% were seen once. The sample consisted of peripheral blood, taken 28 days after the second AZD1222 dose. V gene TRBV3-1 (or the pseudogene TRBV3-2) combines with J gene TRBJ1-1; no clear D gene. The TCR originated in an adult who received the AZD1222 COVID-19 vaccine. CDR3 nucleotides: TGTGCCAGCAGCCAAGGGCTTATGAACACTGAAGCTTTCTTT. Its translation: CASSQGLMNTEAFF.